This is a list of T cell receptor beta chains from one sample in a study of cytomegalovirus exposure and HLA in healthy donors. Using immunoSEQ multiplex PCR, the repertoire was profiled, and TCRdb retains in-frame clones only, with some absent. This sample has 100,000 to 150,000 clones, with about 10% found just once. The sequencing input was PBMCs. The receptor set was obtained from a woman between 18 and 29 years old in good health and CMV-seropositive. The CDR3 runs from the conserved cysteine through the conserved F or W.

j_gene,v_gene,CDR3aa
TRBJ2-3,TRBV29-1,CSVRGRSTDTQYF
TRBJ2-7,TRBV14,CASSPSPTGYYEQYF
TRBJ2-1,TRBV5-4,CASSVIAGNEQFF
TRBJ2-3,TRBV5-4,CASSWGGAGGFTDTQYF
TRBJ2-6,TRBV6-1,CASKLTGVLTF
TRBJ2-7,TRBV11-2,CASSIRDRGLYEQYF
TRBJ1-6,TRBV5-4,CASSLGGYDSPLHF
TRBJ2-1,TRBV27,CASSLGGRDYNEQFF
TRBJ2-7,TRBV19,CASAGTSGTYEQYF
TRBJ2-7,TRBV29-1,CSVALAGEQYF
TRBJ2-1,TRBV10-1,CASISREASREQFF
TRBJ1-1,TRBV28,CASSQGEDRGAFF
TRBJ1-1,TRBV21-1,CAREGAVNTEAFF
TRBJ2-7,TRBV4-2,CASSQDGAGTDGNSQYF
TRBJ2-5,TRBV2,CASSRSGRETQYF
TRBJ2-1,TRBV2,CASNLFGISSYNEQFF
TRBJ2-7,TRBV10-3,CAISWDRDYEQYF
TRBJ2-7,TRBV11-2,CASSLGTSGRASEQYF
TRBJ1-1,TRBV13,CASSVENQWRGNTEAFF
TRBJ2-3,TRBV7-7,CASSLEDSYTQYF
TRBJ1-1,TRBV6-1,CASEEDRANTEAFF
TRBJ2-7,TRBV10-3,CAISESESGGYEQYF